Given below is one T cell receptor beta chain in context. The antigen is unknown. Sequenced by immunoSEQ multiplex PCR; TCRdb stores in-frame clones only, minus some. This table has tens of thousands of clones, around 80% appearing once. This specimen belongs to a study of T cells in tumors after PD-1 blockade. Study-wide context: Excluded were patients with checkpoint blockade, immunosuppressants, or radiotherapy or other anti-cancer therapy within 4 weeks. On average, peripheral blood gave 100,000 to 140,000 TCR templates and tens of thousands of unique clonotypes.

Study-wide results and caveats: Some novel exhausted tumor clones appeared in pre-treatment blood, suggesting peripheral recruitment.

This CDR3 contains 18 residues. Trimming left V 5 bases short and J 0 bases short, with 20 bases between. CDR1 and CDR2 from the germline V gene are ENHRY and SYGVKD. The sample was PBMCs, taken before anti-PD-1 treatment. The chain uses TRBV10-3 and TRBJ2-1; D gene ambiguous. This TCR was recovered from a human donor with basal cell carcinoma. In nucleotides, the CDR3 is TGTGCCATCAGTCCTTCATCTCCGGGCGCAGACTCCTACAATGAGCAGTTCTTC. As protein: CAISPSSPGADSYNEQFF.